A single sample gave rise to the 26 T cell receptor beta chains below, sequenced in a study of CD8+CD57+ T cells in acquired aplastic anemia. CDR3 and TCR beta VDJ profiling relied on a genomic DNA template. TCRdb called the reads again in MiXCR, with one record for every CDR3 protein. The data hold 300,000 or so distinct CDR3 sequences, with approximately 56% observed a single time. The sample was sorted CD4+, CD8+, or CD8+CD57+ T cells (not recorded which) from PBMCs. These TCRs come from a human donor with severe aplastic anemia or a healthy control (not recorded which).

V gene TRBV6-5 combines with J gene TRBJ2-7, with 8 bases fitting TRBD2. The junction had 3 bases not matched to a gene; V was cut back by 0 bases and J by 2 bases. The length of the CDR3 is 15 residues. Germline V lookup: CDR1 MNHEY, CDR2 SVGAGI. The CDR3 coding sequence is TGTGCCAGCAGTTACTCGTCGGGAGGGCCCTACGAGCAGTACTTC. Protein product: CASSYSSGGPYEQYF.

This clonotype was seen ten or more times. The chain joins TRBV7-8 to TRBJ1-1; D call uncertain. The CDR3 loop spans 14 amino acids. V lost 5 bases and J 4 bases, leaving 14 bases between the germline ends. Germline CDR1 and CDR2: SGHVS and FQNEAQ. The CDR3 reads CASSAGPRGTEAFF. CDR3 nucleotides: TGTGCCAGCAGCGCCGGTCCCCGGGGCACTGAAGCTTTCTTT.

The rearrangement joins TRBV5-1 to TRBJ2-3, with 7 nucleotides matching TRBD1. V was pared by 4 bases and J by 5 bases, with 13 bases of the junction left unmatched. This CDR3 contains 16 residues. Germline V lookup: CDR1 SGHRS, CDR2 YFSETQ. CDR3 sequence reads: CASSPGTAISVDTQYF. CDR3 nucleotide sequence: TGCGCCAGCAGCCCGGGGACAGCCATATCTGTAGATACGCAGTATTTT. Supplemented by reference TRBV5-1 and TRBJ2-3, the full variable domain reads KAGVTQTPRYLIKTRGQQVTLSCSPISGHRSVSWYQQTPGQGLQFLFEYFSETQRNKGNFPGRFSGRQFSNSRSEMNVSTLELGDSALYLCASSPGTAISVDTQYFGPGTRLTVL.

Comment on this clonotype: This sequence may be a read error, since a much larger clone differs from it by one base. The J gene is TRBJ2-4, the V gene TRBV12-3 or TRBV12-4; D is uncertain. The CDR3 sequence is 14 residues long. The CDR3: CASSLGVAKDIQYF. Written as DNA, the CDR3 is TGTGCCAGCAGTTTAGGGGTAGCCAAAGACATTCAGTACTTC.

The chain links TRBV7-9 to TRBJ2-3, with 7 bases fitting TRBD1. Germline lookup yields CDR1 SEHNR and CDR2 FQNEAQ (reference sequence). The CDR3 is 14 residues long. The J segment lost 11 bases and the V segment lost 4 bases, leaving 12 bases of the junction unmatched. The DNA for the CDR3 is TGTGCCAGCAGCTCCGGGACAGCAGCCTGGGAGCAGTATTTT. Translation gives CASSSGTAAWEQYF.

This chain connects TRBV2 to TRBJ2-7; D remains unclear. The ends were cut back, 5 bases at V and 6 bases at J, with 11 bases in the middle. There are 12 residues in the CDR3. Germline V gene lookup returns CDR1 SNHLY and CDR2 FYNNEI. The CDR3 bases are TGTGCCAGCAGTTCTACACGGCTCGAGCAGTACTTC. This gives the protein CASSSTRLEQYF. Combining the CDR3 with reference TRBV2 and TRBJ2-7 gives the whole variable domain EPEVTQTPSHQVTQMGQEVILRCVPISNHLYFYWYRQILGQKVEFLVSFYNNEISEKSEIFDDQFSVERPDGSNFTLKIRSTKLEDSAMYFCASSSTRLEQYFGPGTRLTVT.

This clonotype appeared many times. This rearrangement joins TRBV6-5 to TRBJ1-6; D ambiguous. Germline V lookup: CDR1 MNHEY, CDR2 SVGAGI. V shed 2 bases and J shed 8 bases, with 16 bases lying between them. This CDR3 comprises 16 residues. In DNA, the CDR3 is TGTGCCAGCAGTTACAGTCTGGCGGCAGGAGATTCACCCCTCCACTTT. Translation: CASSYSLAAGDSPLHF.

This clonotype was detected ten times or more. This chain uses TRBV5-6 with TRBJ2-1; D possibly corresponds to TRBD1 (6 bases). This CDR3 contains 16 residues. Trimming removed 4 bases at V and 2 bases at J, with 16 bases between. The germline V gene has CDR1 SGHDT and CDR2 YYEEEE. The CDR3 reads CASSQSGRGPYNEQFF. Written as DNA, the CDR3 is TGTGCCAGCAGCCAGTCGGGCAGGGGACCCTACAATGAGCAGTTCTTC. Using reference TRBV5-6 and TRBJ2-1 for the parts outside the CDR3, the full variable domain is DAGVTQSPTHLIKTRGQQVTLRCSPKSGHDTVSWYQQALGQGPQFIFQYYEEEERQRGNFPDRFSGHQFPNYSSELNVNALLLGDSALYLCASSQSGRGPYNEQFFGPGTRLTVL.

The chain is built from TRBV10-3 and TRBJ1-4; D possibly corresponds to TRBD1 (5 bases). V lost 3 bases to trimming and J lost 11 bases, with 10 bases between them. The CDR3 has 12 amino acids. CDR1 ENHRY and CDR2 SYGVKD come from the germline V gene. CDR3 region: CAISDGGSKLFF. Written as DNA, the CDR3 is TGTGCCATCAGTGACGGGGGGTCCAAACTGTTTTTT.

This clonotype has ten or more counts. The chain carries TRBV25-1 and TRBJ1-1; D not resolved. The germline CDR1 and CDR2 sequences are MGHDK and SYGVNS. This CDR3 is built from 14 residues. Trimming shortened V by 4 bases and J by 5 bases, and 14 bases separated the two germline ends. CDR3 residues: CASSARADGTEAFF. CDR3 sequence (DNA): TGTGCCAGCAGTGCCCGAGCGGATGGTACTGAAGCTTTCTTT.

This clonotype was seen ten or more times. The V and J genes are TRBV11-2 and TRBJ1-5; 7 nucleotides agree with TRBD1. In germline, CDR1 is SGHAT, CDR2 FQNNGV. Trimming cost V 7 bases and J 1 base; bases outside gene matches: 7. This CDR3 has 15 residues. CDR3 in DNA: TGTGCCAGCAAACGAGACAGGGTCAGCAATCAGCCCCAGCATTTT. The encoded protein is CASKRDRVSNQPQHF.

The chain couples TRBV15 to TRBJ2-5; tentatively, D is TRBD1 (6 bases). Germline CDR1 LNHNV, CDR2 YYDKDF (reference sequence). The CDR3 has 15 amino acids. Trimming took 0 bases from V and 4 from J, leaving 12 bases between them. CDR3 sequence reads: CATSRDTGSGETQYF. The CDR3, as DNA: TGTGCCACCAGCAGAGACACAGGGTCAGGAGAGACCCAGTACTTC.

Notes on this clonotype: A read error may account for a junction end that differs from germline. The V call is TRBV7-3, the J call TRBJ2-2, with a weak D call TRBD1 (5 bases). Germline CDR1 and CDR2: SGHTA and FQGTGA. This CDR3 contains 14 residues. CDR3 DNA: TGTGCCGGCAGCTTAGGACAGAACACCGGGGAGCTGTTTTTT. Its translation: CAGSLGQNTGELFF.

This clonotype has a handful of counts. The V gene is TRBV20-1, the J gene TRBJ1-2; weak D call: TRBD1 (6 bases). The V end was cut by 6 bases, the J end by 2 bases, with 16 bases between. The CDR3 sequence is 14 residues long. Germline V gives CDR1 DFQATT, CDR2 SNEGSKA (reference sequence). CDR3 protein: CSAPDRDTNYGYTF. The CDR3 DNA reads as TGCAGTGCCCCCGACCGGGACACGAACTATGGCTACACCTTC.

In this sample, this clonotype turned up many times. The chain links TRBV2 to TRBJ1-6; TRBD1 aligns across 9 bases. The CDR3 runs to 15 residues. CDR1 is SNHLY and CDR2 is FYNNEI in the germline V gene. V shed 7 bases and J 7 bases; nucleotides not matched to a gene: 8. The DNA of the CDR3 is TGTGCCAGCATTCCCCGGACAGGGGCCAATTCACCCCTCCACTTT. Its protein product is CASIPRTGANSPLHF.

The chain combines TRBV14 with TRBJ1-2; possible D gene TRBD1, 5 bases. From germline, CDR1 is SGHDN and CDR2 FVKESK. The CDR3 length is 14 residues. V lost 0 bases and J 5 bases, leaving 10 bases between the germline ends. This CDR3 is CASSQDRGLYGYTF. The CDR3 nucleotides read TGTGCCAGCAGCCAAGATCGGGGCCTGTATGGCTACACCTTC.

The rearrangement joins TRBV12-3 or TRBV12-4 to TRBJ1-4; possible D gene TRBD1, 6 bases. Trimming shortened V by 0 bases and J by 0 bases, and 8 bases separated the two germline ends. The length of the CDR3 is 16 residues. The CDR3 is CASSLAAGATNEKLFF. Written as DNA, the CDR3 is TGTGCCAGCAGTTTAGCGGCAGGGGCAACTAATGAAAAACTGTTTTTT.

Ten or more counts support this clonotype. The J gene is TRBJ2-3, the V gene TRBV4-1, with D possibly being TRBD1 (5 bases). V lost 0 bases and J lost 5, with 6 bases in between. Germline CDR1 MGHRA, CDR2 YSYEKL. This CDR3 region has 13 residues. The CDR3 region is CASSQEGVDTQYF. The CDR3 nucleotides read TGCGCCAGCAGCCAAGAAGGGGTAGATACGCAGTATTTT.

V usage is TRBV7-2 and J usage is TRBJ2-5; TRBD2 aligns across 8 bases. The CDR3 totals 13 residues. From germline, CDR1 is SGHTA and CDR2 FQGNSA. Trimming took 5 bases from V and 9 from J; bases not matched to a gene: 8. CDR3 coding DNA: TGTGCCAGCAGCCACACGGGGGGGGAGCCCCAGTACTTC. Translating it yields CASSHTGGEPQYF.

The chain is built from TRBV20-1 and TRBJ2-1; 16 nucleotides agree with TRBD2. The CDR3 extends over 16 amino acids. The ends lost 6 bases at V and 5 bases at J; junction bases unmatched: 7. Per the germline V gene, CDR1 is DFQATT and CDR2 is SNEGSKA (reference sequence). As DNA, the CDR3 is TGCAGTGCGGAACCGGGACTAGCGGGGGGGCACAATGAGCAGTTCTTC. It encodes CSAEPGLAGGHNEQFF.

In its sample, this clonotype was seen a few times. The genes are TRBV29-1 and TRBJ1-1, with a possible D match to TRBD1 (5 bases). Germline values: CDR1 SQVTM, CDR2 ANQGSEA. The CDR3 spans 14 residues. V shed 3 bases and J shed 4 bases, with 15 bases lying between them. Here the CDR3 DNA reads TGCAGCGTTGAGACAGCTTCGGGGTTCACTGAAGCTTTCTTT. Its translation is CSVETASGFTEAFF.

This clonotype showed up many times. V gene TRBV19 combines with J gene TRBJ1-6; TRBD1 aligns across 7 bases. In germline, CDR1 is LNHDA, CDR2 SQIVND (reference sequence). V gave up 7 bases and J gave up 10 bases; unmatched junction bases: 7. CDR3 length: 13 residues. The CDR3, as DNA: TGTGCCAGTACCACTACAGGGGACTCACCCCTCCACTTT. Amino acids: CASTTTGDSPLHF.

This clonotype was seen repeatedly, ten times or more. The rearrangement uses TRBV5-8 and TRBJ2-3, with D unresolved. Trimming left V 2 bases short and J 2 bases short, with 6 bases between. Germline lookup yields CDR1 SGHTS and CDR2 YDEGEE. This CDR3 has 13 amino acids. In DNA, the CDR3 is TGTGCCAGCAGCTTCGATCCCACAGATACGCAGTATTTT. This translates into CASSFDPTDTQYF.

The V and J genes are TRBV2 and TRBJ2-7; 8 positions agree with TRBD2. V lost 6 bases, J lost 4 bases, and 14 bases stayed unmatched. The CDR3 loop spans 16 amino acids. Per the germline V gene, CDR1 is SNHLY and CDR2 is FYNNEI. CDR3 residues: CASRARAGSGSYEQYF. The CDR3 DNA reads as TGTGCCAGCAGAGCCCGAGCAGGGAGCGGGAGTTACGAGCAGTACTTC. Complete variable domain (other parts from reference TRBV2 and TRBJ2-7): EPEVTQTPSHQVTQMGQEVILRCVPISNHLYFYWYRQILGQKVEFLVSFYNNEISEKSEIFDDQFSVERPDGSNFTLKIRSTKLEDSAMYFCASRARAGSGSYEQYFGPGTRLTVT.

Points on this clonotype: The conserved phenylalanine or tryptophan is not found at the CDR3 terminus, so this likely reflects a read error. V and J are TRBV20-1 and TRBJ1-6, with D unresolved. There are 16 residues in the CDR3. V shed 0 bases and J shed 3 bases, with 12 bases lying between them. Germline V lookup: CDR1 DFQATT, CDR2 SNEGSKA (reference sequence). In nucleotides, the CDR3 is TGCAGTGCTAGAGACCCGGAGGGCTACTATAATTCACCCCTCCACCTT. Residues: CSARDPEGYYNSPLHL.

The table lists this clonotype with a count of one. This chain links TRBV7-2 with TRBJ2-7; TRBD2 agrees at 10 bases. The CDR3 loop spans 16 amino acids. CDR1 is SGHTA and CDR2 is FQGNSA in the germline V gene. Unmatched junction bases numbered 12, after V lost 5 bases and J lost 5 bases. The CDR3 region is CASSRALAGVRHEQYF. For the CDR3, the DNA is TGTGCCAGCAGCCGGGCCCTAGCGGGAGTTAGGCACGAGCAGTACTTC.